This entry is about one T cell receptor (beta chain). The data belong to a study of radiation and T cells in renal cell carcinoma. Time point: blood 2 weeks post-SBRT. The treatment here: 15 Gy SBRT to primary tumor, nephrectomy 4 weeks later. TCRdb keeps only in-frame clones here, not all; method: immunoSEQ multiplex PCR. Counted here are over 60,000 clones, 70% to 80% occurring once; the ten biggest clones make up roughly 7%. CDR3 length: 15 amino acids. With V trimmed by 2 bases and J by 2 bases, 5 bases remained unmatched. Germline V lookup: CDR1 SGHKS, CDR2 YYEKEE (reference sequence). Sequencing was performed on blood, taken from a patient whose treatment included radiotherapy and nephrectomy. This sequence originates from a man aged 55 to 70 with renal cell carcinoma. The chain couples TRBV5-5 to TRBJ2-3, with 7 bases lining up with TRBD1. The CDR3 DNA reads TGTGCCAGCAGCTTAGGGGGCGAGTTCACAGATACGCAGTATTTT. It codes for CASSLGGEFTDTQYF.